These 26 T cell receptor beta chains share one sample of origin, sequenced in a study of Ad26.COV2.S vaccination and SARS-CoV-2 variants. Here immunoSEQ multiplex PCR was the method, and the copy in TCRdb shows in-frame clones only, minus some. The sample yields around 300,000 clones, 80% to 90% seen once. The sample's treatment: around 19 received Ad26.COV2.S at low or high dose, single or two shots; about 5 received placebo; per-sample allocation not given. Samples analyzed were those drawn on day 63 after the first vaccine or placebo injection. The specimen comprised peripheral blood, sampled in a trial of Ad26.COV2.S vaccine versus placebo. Source of these receptors: a person aged 18 to 59 who received the Ad26.COV2.S COVID-19 vaccine or a placebo.

As concerns this clone: This same CDR3 is encoded by further DNA sequences in the sample. The chain joins TRBV19 to TRBJ2-2; D not certain. V shed 2 bases and J shed 0 bases, with 7 bases lying between them. The CDR3 is 15 amino acids. CDR1 and CDR2 (germline): LNHDA, SQIVND (reference sequence). The CDR3 is CASSISTANTGELFF. CDR3 sequence (DNA): TGTGCCAGTAGTATATCTACAGCGAACACCGGGGAGCTGTTTTTT. Full variable domain (missing parts from reference TRBV19 and TRBJ2-2): DGGITQSPKYLFRKEGQNVTLSCEQNLNHDAMYWYRQDPGQGLRLIYYSQIVNDFQKGDIAEGYSVSREKKESFPLTVTSAQKNPTAFYLCASSISTANTGELFFGEGSRLTVL.

V usage is TRBV28 and J usage is TRBJ1-5, with D hard to call. Between the trimmed V and J ends, which lost 6 bases and 1 base, there was a span of 13 bases. CDR1 and CDR2 (germline): MDHEN, SYDVKM. The CDR3 runs to 15 residues. The CDR3 DNA reads as TGTGCCAGCAGCCGCCGACGGAGGAGCAATCAGCCCCAGCATTTT. Amino acid sequence: CASSRRRRSNQPQHF.

The chain has TRBV29-1 and TRBJ2-2; D unclear. Germline CDR1 and CDR2: SQVTM and ANQGSEA. V gave up 6 bases and J gave up 6 bases, with 11 bases separating them. The CDR3 loop spans 12 amino acids. CDR3 DNA: TGCAGCGTACTGAAAGGGTCCGGGGAGCTGTTTTTT. Translation gives CSVLKGSGELFF.

This clone was observed a handful of times. The rearrangement uses TRBV4-2 and TRBJ1-6; D gene ambiguous. Trimming cost V 4 bases and J 9 bases, with 13 bases left between them. The length of the CDR3 is 14 residues. Germline loops: CDR1 LGHNA, CDR2 YNFKEQ. CDR3 in DNA: TGTGCCAGCAGCCGCCCGGACCAAGGTTCACCCCTCCACTTT. It translates to CASSRPDQGSPLHF.

The CDR3 region has the DNA TGTGCCAGCAGCCCGGGACAGGGAAGCTCACCCCTCCACTTT. Protein sequence: CASSPGQGSSPLHF. The chain has TRBV27 and TRBJ1-6; 9 nucleotides line up with TRBD1. V dropped 6 bases and J dropped 10; count of bases not matched to a gene: 7. The CDR3 is made up of 14 amino acids. Germline CDR1 is MNHEY and CDR2 is SMNVEV (reference sequence).

This chain connects TRBV6-5 to TRBJ2-5, with D uncertain. V gave up 0 bases and J gave up 5 bases, with 10 bases separating them. The CDR3 has 14 residues. In germline, CDR1 is MNHEY, CDR2 SVGAGI. The chain's CDR3 is CASSYSGLTETQYF. CDR3 nucleotides: TGTGCCAGCAGTTACTCCGGGTTAACGGAGACCCAGTACTTC.

The rearrangement joins TRBV27 to TRBJ2-2; TRBD2 might be the D (6 bases). The germline V and J ends were trimmed by 3 bases and 5 bases, with 13 bases remaining between them. The CDR3 totals 15 residues. Per the germline V gene, CDR1 is MNHEY and CDR2 is SMNVEV (reference sequence). This CDR3 reads CASSFSGRETGELFF. DNA of the CDR3: TGTGCCAGCAGTTTTTCCGGGAGAGAGACCGGGGAGCTGTTTTTT.

This chain links TRBV28 with TRBJ2-1; no reliable D call. Germline loops: CDR1 MDHEN, CDR2 SYDVKM. V was trimmed by 6 bases and J by 3 bases, leaving 18 bases between them. There are 16 residues in the CDR3. CDR3: CASRIRIVRGYNEQFF. In DNA, the CDR3 is TGTGCCAGCAGAATACGTATAGTGCGCGGCTACAATGAGCAGTTCTTC.

The chain employs TRBV29-1 and TRBJ2-3; D is ambiguous. This CDR3 has 12 residues. V was pared by 8 bases and J by 0 bases, with 9 bases between. CDR1 is SQVTM, CDR2 ANQGSEA, per germline. This chain's CDR3 is CSSGGSTDTQYF. CDR3 nucleotide sequence: TGCAGCTCCGGTGGGAGCACAGATACGCAGTATTTT.

The chain recombines TRBV5-6 with TRBJ2-1; D not resolved. Trimming removed 1 base from V and 8 bases from J, with 10 bases in between. Germline V lookup: CDR1 SGHDT, CDR2 YYEEEE. This CDR3 is 13 amino acids long. As DNA, the CDR3 is TGTGCCAGCAGCTTGTCAATAGCCGATGAGCAGTTCTTC. Translating gives CASSLSIADEQFF.

The gene calls are TRBV5-6 and TRBJ2-7, with 10 bases that match TRBD1. Trimming at V came to 4 bases and at J to 4 bases, leaving 5 bases not matched to a gene. Germline CDR1 and CDR2: SGHDT and YYEEEE. This CDR3 has 14 residues. The CDR3 spells CASSRQGAAYEQYF. The CDR3 DNA follows: TGTGCCAGCAGCCGACAGGGGGCGGCGTACGAGCAGTACTTC.

The V gene is TRBV5-8, the J gene TRBJ1-6; D is unclear. Trimming cost V 3 bases and J 7 bases, with 8 bases left between them. CDR1 is SGHTS and CDR2 is YDEGEE in the germline V gene. The CDR3 has 13 residues. CDR3 residues: CASSYSINSPLHF. For the CDR3, the DNA is TGTGCCAGCAGCTACAGTATAAATTCACCCCTCCACTTT.

This chain joins TRBV7-9 and TRBJ1-1; D might be TRBD1 (5 bases). CDR1 is SEHNR and CDR2 is FQNEAQ in the germline V gene (reference sequence). The CDR3 is 16 amino acids. V was clipped by 0 bases and J by 0 bases, with 11 bases between them. The CDR3 here is CASSLATRTLNTEAFF. CDR3 bases: TGTGCCAGCAGCTTAGCAACTCGGACACTGAACACTGAAGCTTTCTTT.

The V gene is TRBV9, the J gene TRBJ2-2; a weak D match, TRBD2 (6 bases). Germline V gene lookup returns CDR1 SGDLS and CDR2 YYNGEE. The CDR3 has 14 amino acids. The germline V and J ends were trimmed by 3 bases and 9 bases, with 15 bases remaining between them. The CDR3: CASSAGTLDRELFF. The DNA of the CDR3 is TGTGCCAGCAGCGCCGGGACTTTAGACCGGGAGCTGTTTTTT. The full variable domain, rest sourced from reference TRBV9 and TRBJ2-2, is DSGVTQTPKHLITATGQRVTLRCSPRSGDLSVYWYQQSLDQGLQFLIQYYNGEERAKGNILERFSAQQFPDLHSELNLSSLELGDSALYFCASSAGTLDRELFFGEGSRLTVL.

As to this clone: Other DNA sequences in the same sample also yield this CDR3. The CDR3 reads CASSRDRYSNQPQHF. The CDR3 DNA is TGTGCCAGCAGCCGGGACAGGTATAGCAATCAGCCCCAGCATTTT. The chain uses TRBV6-5 and TRBJ1-5; 8 nucleotides align to TRBD1. The trim removed 6 bases at V and 0 bases at J, leaving 4 bases unmatched. This CDR3 spans 15 amino acids. The germline V gene has CDR1 MNHEY and CDR2 SVGAGI.

CDR3 in DNA: TGTGCCAGCACCTCTGGGACAGGGCTTAATGAGCAGTTCTTC. Its protein is CASTSGTGLNEQFF. The gene calls are TRBV27 and TRBJ2-1; 9 bases line up with TRBD1. This CDR3 is 14 amino acids long. Trimming at V came to 7 bases and at J to 7 bases, leaving 8 bases not matched to a gene. The V gene's germline CDR1 is MNHEY and CDR2 SMNVEV (reference sequence).

J is TRBJ2-7 and V is TRBV6-1; a weak D match, TRBD2 (5 bases). This CDR3 spans 16 amino acids. Trimming stripped 0 bases from V and 0 bases from J, with 12 bases between. Germline V CDR1 and CDR2: MNHNS, SASEGT. In DNA, the CDR3 is TGTGCCAGCAGTGAAGCGGCCGGGATCGGCTCCTACGAGCAGTACTTC. Residues: CASSEAAGIGSYEQYF.

The J gene is TRBJ2-2, the V gene TRBV7-9; D not certain. Germline V lookup: CDR1 SEHNR, CDR2 FQNEAQ (reference sequence). Trimming cost V 5 bases and J 0 bases, with 13 bases left between them. The CDR3 extends over 16 amino acids. CDR3 in amino acids: CASSPTAEANTGELFF. CDR3 coding DNA: TGTGCCAGCAGCCCAACAGCAGAAGCGAACACCGGGGAGCTGTTTTTT.

The chain combines TRBV6-4 with TRBJ2-1, with TRBD2 as a possible D gene (7 bases). Trimming cost V 3 bases and J 8 bases, with 20 bases left between them. Germline V gene data show CDR1 as MRHNA and CDR2 as SNTAGT. The CDR3 covers 16 residues. As DNA, the CDR3 is TGTGCCAGCAGTGAGTTCCTGGAGGGGGGGTTAGATGAGCAGTTCTTC. Its protein is CASSEFLEGGLDEQFF.

The chain uses TRBV4-2 and TRBJ1-4; the match to TRBD1 covers 7 bases. There are 16 residues in the CDR3. The junction had 9 bases not matched to a gene; V was cut back by 0 bases and J by 8 bases. The germline V gene has CDR1 LGHNA and CDR2 YNFKEQ. CDR3 DNA: TGTGCCAGCAGCCAAGATACAGGGGCAGGGGTCGAAAAACTGTTTTTT. Protein sequence: CASSQDTGAGVEKLFF.

DNA for the CDR3: TGTGCCAGTAGTCCCCGGGGAGAAAGCAATCAGCCCCAGCATTTT. Translated: CASSPRGESNQPQHF. V gene TRBV19 combines with J gene TRBJ1-5; D is unclear. The CDR3 is made up of 15 amino acids. Germline V CDR1 and CDR2: LNHDA, SQIVND (reference sequence). V was clipped by 5 bases and J by 1 base, with 12 bases between them.

The gene calls are TRBV7-9 and TRBJ2-7; TRBD1 aligns across 7 bases. Losses at the gene ends were 10 bases for V and 1 base for J; bases not matched to a gene: 7. From germline, CDR1 is SEHNR and CDR2 FQNEAQ (reference sequence). The CDR3 covers 13 residues. CDR3 nucleotides: TGTGCCACCGGGACAGTTTTGTCCTACGAGCAGTACTTC. Translating it yields CATGTVLSYEQYF.

The chain has TRBV5-6 and TRBJ1-2; no clear D gene. CDR3 length: 15 amino acids. The V gene's germline CDR1 is SGHDT and CDR2 YYEEEE. The germline V and J ends were trimmed by 0 bases and 9 bases, with 18 bases remaining between them. CDR3 nucleotides: TGTGCCAGCAGCTTGGGTCAGGTCTGGGAGTTTAGCTACACCTTC. Amino acids: CASSLGQVWEFSYTF.

This clone was seen only once. The V gene is TRBV5-1, the J gene TRBJ2-1, with D possibly being TRBD1 (6 bases). The germline V gene has CDR1 SGHRS and CDR2 YFSETQ. The ends were cut back, 0 bases at V and 6 bases at J, with 13 bases in the middle. The CDR3 sequence is 15 residues long. As DNA, the CDR3 is TGCGCCAGCAGCTTGGGATACGGGACACCCAATGAGCAGTTCTTC. This encodes CASSLGYGTPNEQFF. The full variable domain, completed using reference TRBV5-1 and TRBJ2-1, is KAGVTQTPRYLIKTRGQQVTLSCSPISGHRSVSWYQQTPGQGLQFLFEYFSETQRNKGNFPGRFSGRQFSNSRSEMNVSTLELGDSALYLCASSLGYGTPNEQFFGPGTRLTVL.

As DNA, the CDR3 is TGTGCCAGCAGCCCCTGGAGGGCCTACAATGAGCAGTTCTTC. It is translated as CASSPWRAYNEQFF. This rearrangement joins TRBV9 to TRBJ2-1; possibly TRBD2 for D (6 bases). Trimming cost V 4 bases and J 2 bases, with 10 bases left between them. CDR3 length: 14 residues. CDR1 and CDR2 (germline): SGDLS, YYNGEE.

This rearrangement joins TRBV12-3 or TRBV12-4 to TRBJ1-1, with no clear D. V lost 7 bases and J lost 0, with 9 bases in between. This CDR3 spans 13 amino acids. The DNA for the CDR3 is TGTGCCAGCAATCGTGACATGAACACTGAAGCTTTCTTT. This translates into CASNRDMNTEAFF.